This T cell receptor beta chain was sequenced during a study of response to subunit inactivated influenza vaccine. This clonotype has a handful of counts. Its cognate antigen is unknown. Notes on the study in general: A suggestion made by the authors is that each seasonal influenza vaccination recruits few new T cells.

V was pared by 6 bases and J by 7 bases, with 12 bases of the junction left unmatched. CDR1 is ENHRY and CDR2 is SYGVKD in the germline V gene. CDR3 length equals 15 residues. TCRdb recomputed calls from the RT-PCR reads with MiXCR, one row per CDR3 protein. The sample records about 520,000 distinct CDR3 sequences, roughly 27% being singletons. The source is a man aged 50 or older who received an inactivated influenza vaccine. This chain links TRBV10-3 with TRBJ2-1; 7 bases are a match to TRBD2. The input for sequencing was CD4+ T cells sorted from PBMCs, taken 5 to 6 days after vaccination. This CDR3 reads CAIRDPGGGGNEQFF. CDR3 nucleotides: TGTGCCATCAGGGATCCGGGCGGGGGAGGGAATGAGCAGTTCTTC.